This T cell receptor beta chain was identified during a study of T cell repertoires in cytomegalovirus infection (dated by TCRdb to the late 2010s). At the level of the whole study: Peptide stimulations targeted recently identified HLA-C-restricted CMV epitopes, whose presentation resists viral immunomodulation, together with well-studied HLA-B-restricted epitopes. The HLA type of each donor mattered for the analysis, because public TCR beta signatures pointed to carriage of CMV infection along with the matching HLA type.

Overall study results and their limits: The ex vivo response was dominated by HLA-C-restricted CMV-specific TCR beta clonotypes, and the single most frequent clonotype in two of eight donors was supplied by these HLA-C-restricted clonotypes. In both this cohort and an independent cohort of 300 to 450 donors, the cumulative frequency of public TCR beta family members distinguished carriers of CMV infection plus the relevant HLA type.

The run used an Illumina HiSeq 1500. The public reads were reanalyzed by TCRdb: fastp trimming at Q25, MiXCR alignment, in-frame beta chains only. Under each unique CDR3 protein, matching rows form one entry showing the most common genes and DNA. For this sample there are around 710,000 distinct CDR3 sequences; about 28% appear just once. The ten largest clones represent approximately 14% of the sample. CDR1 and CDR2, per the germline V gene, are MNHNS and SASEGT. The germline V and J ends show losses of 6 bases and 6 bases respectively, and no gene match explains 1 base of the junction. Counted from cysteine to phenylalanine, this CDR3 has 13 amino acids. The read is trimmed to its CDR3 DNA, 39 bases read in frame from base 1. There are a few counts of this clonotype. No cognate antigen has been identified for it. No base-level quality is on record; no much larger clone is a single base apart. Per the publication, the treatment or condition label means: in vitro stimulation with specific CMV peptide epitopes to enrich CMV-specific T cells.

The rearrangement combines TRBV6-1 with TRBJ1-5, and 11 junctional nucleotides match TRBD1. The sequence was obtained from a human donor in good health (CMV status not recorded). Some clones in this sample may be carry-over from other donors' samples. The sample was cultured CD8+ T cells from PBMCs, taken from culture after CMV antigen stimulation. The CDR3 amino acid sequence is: CASRGQGGQPQHF. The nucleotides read TGTGCCAGCAGGGGACAGGGGGGTCAGCCCCAGCATTTT.